In this sample, the clone carrying this T cell receptor (beta chain) turned up once. The antigen remains unidentified. This entry belongs to a study of T cell responses to AZD1222 COVID-19 vaccine. Study-level information: Pooled samples include second doses given at about 4 or 12 weeks.

Regarding the study as a whole: Repertoires were obtained solely post-peak T cell response. Reports indicate that nearly half of spike-specific TCRs are directed at unmutated variant regions.

Produced via immunoSEQ multiplex PCR; TCRdb's table is partial and in-frame only. The sample carries approximately 160,000 clones, 85% to 95% recorded once. The sample consisted of peripheral blood, taken on day 0 of AZD1222 vaccination. The TCR comes from an adult in good health.

The CDR3, as DNA: TGCGCCAGCAGCCAAGCGGGACAGGGGACGTCTAACTATGGCTACACCTTC. This encodes CASSQAGQGTSNYGYTF. The chain is built from TRBV4-1 and TRBJ1-2; TRBD1 matches 10 bases. This CDR3 has 17 amino acids. CDR1 MGHRA and CDR2 YSYEKL come from the germline V gene. Trimming at V came to 1 base and at J to 0 bases, leaving 5 bases not matched to a gene.